This entry lists 20 T cell receptor beta chains sequenced from one sample in a study of OX40 agonist ivuxolimab in advanced cancers. TCRdb's table, derived via immunoSEQ multiplex PCR, lists solely in-frame clones and lacks some. In the table there are over 55,000 clones, approximately 91% of which are singletons. The sequencing used CD4+ or CD8+ T cells sorted from blood, collected in a trial of the OX40 agonist ivuxolimab. These receptors were taken from an adult with an advanced solid tumor such as melanoma, head and neck, liver or kidney cancer.

The chain is built from TRBV15 and TRBJ2-5, with 9 positions matching TRBD2. V dropped 5 bases and J dropped 5; count of bases not matched to a gene: 6. CDR3 length: 14 amino acids. Germline V gene data show CDR1 as LNHNV and CDR2 as YYDKDF (reference sequence). CDR3 sequence: CATSLAGVGETQYF. In DNA, the CDR3 is TGTGCCACCAGCTTAGCGGGAGTCGGGGAGACCCAGTACTTC.

This clone was seen a single time. The chain recombines TRBV11-2 with TRBJ1-1; D is uncertain. The CDR3 has 14 amino acids. With 5 bases removed from V and 1 base from J, the gap between germline ends came to 11 bases. Germline CDR1 and CDR2: SGHAT and FQNNGV. CDR3 nucleotides: TGTGCCAGCAGCCAGTCTGGAGGGAACACTGAAGCTTTCTTT. Amino acids: CASSQSGGNTEAFF.

The rearrangement joins TRBV27 to TRBJ1-4; 9 bases fit TRBD1. The germline CDR1 and CDR2 sequences are MNHEY and SMNVEV (reference sequence). The V gene end was trimmed by 5 bases and the J gene end by 8 bases; junction bases not matched to a gene: 9. The CDR3 extends over 15 amino acids. The CDR3 here is CASSPWTGAGEKLFF. In nucleotides, the CDR3 is TGTGCCAGCAGTCCTTGGACAGGGGCGGGCGAAAAACTGTTTTTT.

The V gene is TRBV7-3, the J gene TRBJ2-1; 7 nucleotides agree with TRBD2. CDR1 and CDR2 (germline): SGHTA, FQGTGA. With V trimmed by 1 base and J by 7 bases, 10 bases remained unmatched. The CDR3 covers 16 residues. CDR3 bases: TGTGCCAGCAGCTTAAGCGGCGGGAGACCTACAAATGAGCAGTTCTTC. As protein: CASSLSGGRPTNEQFF.

V and J are TRBV27 and TRBJ2-2; D not resolved. V lost 2 bases to trimming and J lost 7 bases, with 11 bases between them. The germline V gene encodes CDR1 MNHEY and CDR2 SMNVEV (reference sequence). CDR3 length equals 14 residues. CDR3 sequence: CASSLQGPGGELFF. The DNA for the CDR3 is TGTGCCAGCAGTTTACAAGGCCCTGGCGGGGAGCTGTTTTTT.

This clone was counted once. The genes are TRBV6-5 and TRBJ1-2; no reliable D call. V gave up 6 bases and J gave up 8 bases, with 16 bases separating them. The CDR3 covers 13 residues. Germline V gene sequence: CDR1 MNHEY, CDR2 SVGAGI. The CDR3 region has the DNA TGTGCCAGCAGCCGCACCGGGTGGCGAGGCTACACCTTC. Translating gives CASSRTGWRGYTF.

The chain joins TRBV10-2 to TRBJ2-7; 7 bases fit TRBD1. V was clipped by 8 bases and J by 3 bases; unmatched bases: 4. CDR1 is WSHSY and CDR2 is SAAADI in the germline V gene. This CDR3 spans 12 amino acids. In DNA, the CDR3 is TGCGCCAGCGGGTCAGGGGGCTACGAGCAGTACTTC. It yields the protein CASGSGGYEQYF.

The genes are TRBV6-1 and TRBJ2-1, with 9 bases matching TRBD2. The CDR3 is made up of 13 amino acids. The ends lost 6 bases at V and 6 bases at J; junction bases unmatched: 3. Germline CDR1 MNHNS, CDR2 SASEGT. The CDR3 nucleotides read TGTGCCAGCAGGGCAGCGGGGGGCAATGAGCAGTTCTTC. This sequence encodes CASRAAGGNEQFF.

The chain uses TRBV7-3 and TRBJ2-3; TRBD1 or TRBD2 may be the D gene (5 bases each). Trimming took 3 bases from V and 4 from J, leaving 8 bases between them. Germline V gene lookup returns CDR1 SGHTA and CDR2 FQGTGA. The CDR3 consists of 13 residues. In DNA form, the CDR3 reads TGTGCCAGCAGCTTTATGGGGGCAGATACGCAGTATTTT. This translates into CASSFMGADTQYF.

The V call is TRBV5-1, the J call TRBJ2-2; D uncertain. The CDR3 contains 14 residues. CDR1 is SGHRS and CDR2 is YFSETQ in the germline V gene. The V end lost 2 bases, the J end lost 1 base, and 6 bases lay between the germline ends. CDR3 nucleotide sequence: TGCGCCAGCAGCTTCTCGGGGAACACCGGGGAGCTGTTTTTT. This sequence encodes CASSFSGNTGELFF.

The chain employs TRBV28 and TRBJ1-5; a weak D match, TRBD1 (6 bases). V shed 5 bases and J shed 5 bases, with 13 bases lying between them. Per the germline V gene, CDR1 is MDHEN and CDR2 is SYDVKM. The CDR3 extends over 14 amino acids. CDR3 sequence reads: CASSAGTSYQPQHF. The CDR3 DNA is TGTGCCAGCAGTGCCGGGACAAGCTATCAGCCCCAGCATTTT.

This chain uses TRBV28 with TRBJ1-6, with D tentatively TRBD1 (5 bases). V was cut by 8 bases and J by 4 bases, with 12 bases left in between. Germline V gene data show CDR1 as MDHEN and CDR2 as SYDVKM. The CDR3 is 14 amino acids. Here the CDR3 DNA reads TGTGCCAGCGAGGGGAGGGGTTATAATTCACCCCTCCACTTT. Its translation: CASEGRGYNSPLHF.

The gene calls are TRBV29-1 and TRBJ2-6; a weak D match, TRBD1 (6 bases). The CDR3 extends over 13 amino acids. Trimming shortened V by 4 bases and J by 2 bases, and 6 bases separated the two germline ends. The germline gives CDR1 SQVTM, CDR2 ANQGSEA. CDR3 residues: CSVGDTGANVLTF. The CDR3 DNA follows: TGCAGCGTTGGGGACACTGGGGCCAACGTCCTGACTTTC.

The rearrangement joins TRBV19 to TRBJ1-2; D is uncertain. Trimming cost V 3 bases and J 2 bases, with 10 bases left between them. Germline lookup yields CDR1 LNHDA and CDR2 SQIVND (reference sequence). This CDR3 region has 14 residues. The CDR3 loop reads CASSILDRNYGYTF. In nucleotides, the CDR3 is TGTGCCAGTAGTATCCTGGATCGAAACTATGGCTACACCTTC. Looking up the rest from reference TRBV19 and TRBJ1-2 gives the full variable domain: DGGITQSPKYLFRKEGQNVTLSCEQNLNHDAMYWYRQDPGQGLRLIYYSQIVNDFQKGDIAEGYSVSREKKESFPLTVTSAQKNPTAFYLCASSILDRNYGYTFGSGTRLTVV.

The chain joins TRBV18 to TRBJ2-7; 10 bases match TRBD1. CDR1 and CDR2 from the germline V gene are KGHSH and LQKENI. The V and J ends lost 0 bases and 2 bases, in that order; junction bases with no gene match: 4. This CDR3 has 16 residues. The CDR3 DNA follows: TGTGCCAGCTCACCACCGACCGGGACAGGGGCCTACGAGCAGTACTTC. Translated, it gives CASSPPTGTGAYEQYF.

This clone was seen more than once but under ten times. V and J are TRBV10-3 and TRBJ2-7, with D tentatively TRBD2 (5 bases). Germline V gives CDR1 ENHRY, CDR2 SYGVKD. There are 13 residues in the CDR3. Trimming cost V 6 bases and J 6 bases, with 15 bases left between them. CDR3 sequence: CAISNYMEAEQYF. The CDR3 coding sequence is TGTGCCATCAGCAACTATATGGAGGCCGAGCAGTACTTC.

As for this clone: This sample also contains other DNA sequences that code for the same CDR3. The rearrangement joins TRBV29-1 to TRBJ2-3; 7 nucleotides align to TRBD2. J lost 2 bases, V lost 8 bases, and 4 bases had no gene match. The germline V gene encodes CDR1 SQVTM and CDR2 ANQGSEA. The CDR3 spans 12 residues. The CDR3 here is CSLAEPTDTQYF. DNA of the CDR3: TGCAGCCTAGCGGAGCCCACAGATACGCAGTATTTT.

This chain uses TRBV18 with TRBJ2-7; TRBD1 might be the D (5 bases). Deletions cut 2 bases from V and 3 bases from J, with 8 bases between. Germline V CDR1 and CDR2: KGHSH, LQKENI. The CDR3 spans 13 residues. The DNA of the CDR3 is TGTGCCAGCTCACCATCAGGGTACTACGAGCAGTACTTC. Translation: CASSPSGYYEQYF.

The V and J genes are TRBV6-6 and TRBJ1-1, with a weak D call TRBD1 (5 bases). The CDR3 covers 15 residues. Germline V CDR1 and CDR2: MNHNY, SVGAGI (reference sequence). V lost 6 bases, J lost 3 bases, and 17 bases lay in between. CDR3 sequence reads: CASSPWGDGYTEAFF. The CDR3 DNA sequence: TGTGCCAGCAGCCCCTGGGGGGATGGGTACACTGAAGCTTTCTTT.

J is TRBJ2-2 and V is TRBV28, with D unresolved. The CDR3 length is 14 residues. The V gene's germline CDR1 is MDHEN and CDR2 SYDVKM. V was shortened by 3 bases and J by 3 bases, with 8 bases between the two germline ends. This CDR3 reads CASSFSRYTGELFF. The CDR3 DNA reads as TGTGCCAGCAGTTTCTCCAGATACACCGGGGAGCTGTTTTTT.